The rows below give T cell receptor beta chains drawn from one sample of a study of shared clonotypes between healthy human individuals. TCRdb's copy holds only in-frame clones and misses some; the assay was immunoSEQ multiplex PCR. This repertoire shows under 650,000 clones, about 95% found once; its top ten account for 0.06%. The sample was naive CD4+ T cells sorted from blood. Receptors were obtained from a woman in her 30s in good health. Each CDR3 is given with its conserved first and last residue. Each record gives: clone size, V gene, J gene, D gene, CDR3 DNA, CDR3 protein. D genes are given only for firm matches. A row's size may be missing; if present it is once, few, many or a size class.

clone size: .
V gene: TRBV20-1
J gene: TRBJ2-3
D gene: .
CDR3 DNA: TGCAGTGCTCGTCGAGTAGATACGCAGTATTTT
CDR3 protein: CSARRVDTQYF

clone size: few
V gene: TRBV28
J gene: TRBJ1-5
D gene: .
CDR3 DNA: TGTGCCAGCAGTTTAGACGCTAGCAATCAGCCCCAGCATTTT
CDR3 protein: CASSLDASNQPQHF

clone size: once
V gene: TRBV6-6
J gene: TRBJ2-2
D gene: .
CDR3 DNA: TGTGCCTCCCGATTAGTGGGGGCGTCGGGAACCGGGGAGCTGTTTTTT
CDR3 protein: CASRLVGASGTGELFF

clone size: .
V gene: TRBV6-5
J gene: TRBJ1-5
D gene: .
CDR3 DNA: TGTGCCAGCAGTTACATTCAGAATCAGCCCCAGCATTTT
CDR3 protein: CASSYIQNQPQHF

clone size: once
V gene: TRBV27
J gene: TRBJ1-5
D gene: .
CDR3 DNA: TGTGCCAGCAGTAAAGGACAGAATCGGAAGCCCCAGCATTTT
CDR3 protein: CASSKGQNRKPQHF

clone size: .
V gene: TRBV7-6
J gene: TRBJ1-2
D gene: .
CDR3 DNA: TGTGCCAGCAGCTTAGCCCTAAGTATTGGCTACACCTTC
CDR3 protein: CASSLALSIGYTF

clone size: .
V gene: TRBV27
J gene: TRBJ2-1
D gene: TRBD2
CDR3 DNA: TGTGCCAGCAGCCCCCCGGGACTAGCGGGAATTCTAAGCTCCTACAATGAGCAGTTCTTC
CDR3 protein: CASSPPGLAGILSSYNEQFF

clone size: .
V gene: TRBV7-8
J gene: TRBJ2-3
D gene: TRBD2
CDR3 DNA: TGTGCCAGCAGCACATACCCGCTAGCGGGATTGCCAGATACGCAGTATTTT
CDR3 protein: CASSTYPLAGLPDTQYF

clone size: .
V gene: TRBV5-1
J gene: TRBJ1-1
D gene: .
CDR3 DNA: TGCGCCAGCAGCTTGGCCGGCCATGAAGCTTTCTTT
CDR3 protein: CASSLAGHEAFF

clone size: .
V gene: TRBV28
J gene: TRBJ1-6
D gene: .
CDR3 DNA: TGTGCCAGCAGGGCCGGACACCATAATTCACCCCTCCACTTT
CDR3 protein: CASRAGHHNSPLHF

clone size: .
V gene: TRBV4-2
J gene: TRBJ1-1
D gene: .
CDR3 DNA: TGTGCCAGCAGCCGGGTAGAGGGGGACGGCACTGAAGCTTTCTTT
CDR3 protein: CASSRVEGDGTEAFF

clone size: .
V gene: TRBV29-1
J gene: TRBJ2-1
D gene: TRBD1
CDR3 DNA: TGCAGCGTGTACAGGGGCCTTTCCTACAATGAGCAGTTCTTC
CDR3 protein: CSVYRGLSYNEQFF

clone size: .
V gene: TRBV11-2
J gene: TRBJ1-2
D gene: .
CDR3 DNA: TGTGCCAGCAGCTTAGGAGGGAACTTCTATGGCTACACCTTC
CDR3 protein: CASSLGGNFYGYTF

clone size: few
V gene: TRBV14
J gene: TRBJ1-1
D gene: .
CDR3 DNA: TGTGCCAGCAGCCAAGAGTACGAAGCTTTCTTT
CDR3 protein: CASSQEYEAFF

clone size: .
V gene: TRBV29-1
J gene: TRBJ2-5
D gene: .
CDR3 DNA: TGCAGCGTTGATTTTGCGGGAAAAGAGACCCAGTACTTC
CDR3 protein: CSVDFAGKETQYF

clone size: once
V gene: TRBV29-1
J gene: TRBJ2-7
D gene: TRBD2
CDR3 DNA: TGCAGCGCCGCGGGAGTTCTAACCTACGAGCAGTACTTC
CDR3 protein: CSAAGVLTYEQYF

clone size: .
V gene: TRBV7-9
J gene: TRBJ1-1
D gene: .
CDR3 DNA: TGTGCCAGCAGCTTCCAGGGAGGGACTGAAGCTTTCTTT
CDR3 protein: CASSFQGGTEAFF

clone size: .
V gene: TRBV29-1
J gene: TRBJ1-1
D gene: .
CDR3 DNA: TGCAGCGTTGCGGGACGGATGAACACTGAAGCTTTCTTT
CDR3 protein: CSVAGRMNTEAFF

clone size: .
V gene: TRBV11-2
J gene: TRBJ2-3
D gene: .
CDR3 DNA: TGTGCCAGCAGCTTAGGAGTGGGGGCAGGGAGCACAGATACGCAGTATTTT
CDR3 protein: CASSLGVGAGSTDTQYF

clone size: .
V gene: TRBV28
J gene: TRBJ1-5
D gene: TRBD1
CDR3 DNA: TGTGCCAGCAGTTTAGCCCAACAGGGGGCCGGTCAGCCCCAGCATTTT
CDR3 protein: CASSLAQQGAGQPQHF

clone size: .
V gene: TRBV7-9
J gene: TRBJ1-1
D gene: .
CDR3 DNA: TGTGCCAGCACCTCGTCTTGGGACACTAAACAGTCCATGAACACTGAAGCTTTCTTT
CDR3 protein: CASTSSWDTKQSMNTEAFF

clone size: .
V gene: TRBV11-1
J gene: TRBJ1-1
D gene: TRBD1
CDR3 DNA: TGTGCCAGCAGCCCAGGAGGGGGCTGGACTGAAGCTTTCTTT
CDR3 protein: CASSPGGGWTEAFF

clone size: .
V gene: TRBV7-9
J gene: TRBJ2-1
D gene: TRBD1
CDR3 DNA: TGTGCCAGCAGCCCCAGGCCGACAGGGTGGGATGAGCAGTTCTTC
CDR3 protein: CASSPRPTGWDEQFF

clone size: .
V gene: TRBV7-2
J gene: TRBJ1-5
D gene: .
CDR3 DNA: TGTGCCAGCAGCTTAAAATCGGAGCAGCCCCAGCATTTT
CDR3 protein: CASSLKSEQPQHF

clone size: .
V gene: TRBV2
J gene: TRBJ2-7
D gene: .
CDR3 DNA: TGTGCCAGCAGGGAAGGGGGGGGCTACGAGCAGTACTTC
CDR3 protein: CASREGGGYEQYF

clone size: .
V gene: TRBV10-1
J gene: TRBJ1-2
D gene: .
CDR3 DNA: TGCGCCAGCAGTGAACTGAGAGGGTATGGCTACACCTTC
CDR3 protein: CASSELRGYGYTF

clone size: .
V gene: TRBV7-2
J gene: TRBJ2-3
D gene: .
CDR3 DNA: TGTGCCAGCAGCCCAGGCACAGATACGCAGTATTTT
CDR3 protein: CASSPGTDTQYF

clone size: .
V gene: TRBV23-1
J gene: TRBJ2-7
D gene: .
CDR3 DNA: TGCGCCAGCAGCCAAAGACTAGGGGGGTACGAGCAGTACTTC
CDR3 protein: CASSQRLGGYEQYF

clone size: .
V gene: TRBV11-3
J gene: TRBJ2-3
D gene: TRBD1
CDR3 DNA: TGTGCCAGCAGCTCCAAGGGGGCAGTTAGCACAGATACGCAGTATTTT
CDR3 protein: CASSSKGAVSTDTQYF

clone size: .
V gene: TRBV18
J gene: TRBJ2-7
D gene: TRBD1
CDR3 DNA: TGTGCCAGCTCCGGGACAGACTACGAGCAGTACTTC
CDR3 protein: CASSGTDYEQYF

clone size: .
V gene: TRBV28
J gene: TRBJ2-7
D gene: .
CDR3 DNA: TGTGCCAGCAGTTTAGACAGGGACTTGTCCTACGAGCAGTACTTC
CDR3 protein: CASSLDRDLSYEQYF

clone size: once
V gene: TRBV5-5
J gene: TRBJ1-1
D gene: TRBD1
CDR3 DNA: TGTGCCAGCAGCTTGGTGGCGACAGGGGACACTGAAGCTTTCTTT
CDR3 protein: CASSLVATGDTEAFF

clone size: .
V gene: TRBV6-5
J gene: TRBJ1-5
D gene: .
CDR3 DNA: TGTGCCAGCAGCGCCGGGACCAGCAATCAGCCCCAGCATTTT
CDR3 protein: CASSAGTSNQPQHF

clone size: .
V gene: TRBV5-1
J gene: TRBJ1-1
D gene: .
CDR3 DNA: TGCGCCAGCAGCTTGGGGCCGGCCACTGAAGCTTTCTTT
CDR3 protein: CASSLGPATEAFF

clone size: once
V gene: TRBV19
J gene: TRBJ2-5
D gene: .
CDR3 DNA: TGTGCCAGTAGTCCCCAGGGCGAGACGACCCAGTACTTC
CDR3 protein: CASSPQGETTQYF

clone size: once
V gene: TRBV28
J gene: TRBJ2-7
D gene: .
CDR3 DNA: TGTGCCAGCAGCCTCAGCCCGGGCCGCACCTACGAGCAGTACTTC
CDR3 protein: CASSLSPGRTYEQYF

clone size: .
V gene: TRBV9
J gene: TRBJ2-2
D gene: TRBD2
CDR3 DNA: TGTGCCAGCAGCTCCATAGCGGGAGGGCCATTAGCCGGGGAGCTGTTTTTT
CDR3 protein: CASSSIAGGPLAGELFF

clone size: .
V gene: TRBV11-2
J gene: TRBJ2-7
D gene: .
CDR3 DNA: TGTGCCAGCAGCTTAGGGACAGCACCTGGCTGGAACTCCTACGAGCAGTACTTC
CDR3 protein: CASSLGTAPGWNSYEQYF

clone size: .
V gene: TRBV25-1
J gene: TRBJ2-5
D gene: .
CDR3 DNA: TGTGCCAGCAGAAGCGGGTTCCGGGAGACCCAGTACTTC
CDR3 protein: CASRSGFRETQYF

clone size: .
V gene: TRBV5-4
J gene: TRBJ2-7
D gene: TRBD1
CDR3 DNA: TGTGCCAGCAGCTTGGGAGAGGGACAGGCCTACGAGCAGTACTTC
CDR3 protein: CASSLGEGQAYEQYF

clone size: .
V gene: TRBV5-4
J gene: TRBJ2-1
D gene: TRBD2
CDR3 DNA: TGTGCCAGCGGCGTGTTTGGCGGGAGATCGGGTAATGAGCAGTTCTTC
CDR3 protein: CASGVFGGRSGNEQFF

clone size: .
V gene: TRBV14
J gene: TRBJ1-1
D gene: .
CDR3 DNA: TGTGCCAGCAGCCAAGATTCGGCTGGGGACACTGAAGCTTTCTTT
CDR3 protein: CASSQDSAGDTEAFF

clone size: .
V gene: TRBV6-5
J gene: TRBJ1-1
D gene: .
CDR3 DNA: TGTGCCAGCATATCAACCAGGTCATCCAACACTGAAGCTTTCTTT
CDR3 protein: CASISTRSSNTEAFF

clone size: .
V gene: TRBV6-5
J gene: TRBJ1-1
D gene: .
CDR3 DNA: TGTGCCAACCCGCGACTCACTGAGAACACTGAAGCTTTCTTT
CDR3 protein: CANPRLTENTEAFF

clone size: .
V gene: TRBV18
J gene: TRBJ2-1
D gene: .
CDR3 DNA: TGTGCCAGCTCACCTGGACAGTCGGGGAATGAGCAGTTCTTC
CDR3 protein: CASSPGQSGNEQFF

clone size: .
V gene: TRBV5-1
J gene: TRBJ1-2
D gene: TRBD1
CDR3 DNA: TGCGCCAGCAGCTTGAAGGCAGGGGGGAGAGGCTACACCTTC
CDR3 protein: CASSLKAGGRGYTF

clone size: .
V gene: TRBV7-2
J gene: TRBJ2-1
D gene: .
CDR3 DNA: TGTGCCAGCACCGGGTGGGGTAACAATGAGCAGTTCTTC
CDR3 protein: CASTGWGNNEQFF

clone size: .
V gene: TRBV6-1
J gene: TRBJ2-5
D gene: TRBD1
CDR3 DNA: TGTGCCAGCAGTCTACCGGGACAGGGGACAGAGACCCAGTACTTC
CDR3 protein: CASSLPGQGTETQYF

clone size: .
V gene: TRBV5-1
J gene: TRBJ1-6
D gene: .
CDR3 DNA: TGCGCCAGCAGCTTGGGTGGGGAGCGGCCCCTCCACTTT
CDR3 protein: CASSLGGERPLHF

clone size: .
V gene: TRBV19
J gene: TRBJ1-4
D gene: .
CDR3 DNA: TGTGCCAGTCGCCTCGACTACACGGATTATAATGAAAAACTGTTTTTT
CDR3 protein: CASRLDYTDYNEKLFF

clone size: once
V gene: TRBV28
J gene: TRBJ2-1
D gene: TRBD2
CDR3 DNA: TGTGCCAGCACCCGGACTAGCGGGAGGAATGAGCAGTTCTTC
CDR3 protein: CASTRTSGRNEQFF

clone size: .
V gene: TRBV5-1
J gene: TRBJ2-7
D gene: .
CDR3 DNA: TGCGCCAGCAGCTTGGCCGGGGCTTCTTACGAGCAGTACTTC
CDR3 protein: CASSLAGASYEQYF

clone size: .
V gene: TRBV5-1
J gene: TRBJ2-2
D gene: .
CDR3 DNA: TGCGCCAGCGAAGCCGGACGCACGGCGAACACCGGGGAGCTGTTTTTT
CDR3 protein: CASEAGRTANTGELFF

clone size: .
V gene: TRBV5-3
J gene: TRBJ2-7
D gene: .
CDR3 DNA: TGTGCCAGAAGGAGGACCCACCCCAGCTACGAGCAGTACTTC
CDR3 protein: CARRRTHPSYEQYF